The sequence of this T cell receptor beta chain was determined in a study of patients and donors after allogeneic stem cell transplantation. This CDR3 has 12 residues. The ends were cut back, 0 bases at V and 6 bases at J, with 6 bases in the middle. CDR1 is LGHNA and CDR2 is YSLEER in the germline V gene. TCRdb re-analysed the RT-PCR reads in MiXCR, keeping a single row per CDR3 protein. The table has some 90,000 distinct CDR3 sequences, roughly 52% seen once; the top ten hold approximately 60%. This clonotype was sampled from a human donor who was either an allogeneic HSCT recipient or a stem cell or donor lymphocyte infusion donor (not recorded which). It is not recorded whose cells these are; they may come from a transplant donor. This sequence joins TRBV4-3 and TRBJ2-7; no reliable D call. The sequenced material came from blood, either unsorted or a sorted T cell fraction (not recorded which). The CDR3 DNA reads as TGCGCCAGCAGCCAAGACCGACTCGAGCAGTACTTC. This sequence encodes CASSQDRLEQYF.